Each of the 16 T cell receptor beta chains below was sequenced from the same sample in a study of blood T cell repertoires in COVID-19. Sequencing was performed with immunoSEQ multiplex PCR; in TCRdb, only in-frame clones are kept and a portion is missing. The profile shows 200,000 to 250,000 clones, less than 85% of them singletons. Sequencing used peripheral blood. Every receptor here comes from a woman older than 75 with COVID-19, enrolled during active disease.

This chain uses TRBV27 with TRBJ1-1, with a tentative D call TRBD1 (6 bases). The germline CDR1 and CDR2 sequences are MNHEY and SMNVEV (reference sequence). The CDR3 extends over 13 amino acids. V dropped 8 bases and J dropped 9 bases, with 19 bases sitting between them. The CDR3 loop reads CASRNPNREQAFF. The CDR3 DNA is TGTGCCAGCCGGAACCCGAACAGGGAACAAGCTTTCTTT.

The chain couples TRBV5-1 to TRBJ1-1, with TRBD1 matching over 9 bases. J lost 7 bases, V lost 3 bases, and 4 bases had no gene match. The germline gives CDR1 SGHRS, CDR2 YFSETQ. This CDR3 has 13 amino acids. The CDR3 here is CASSSGQGYEAFF. The DNA of the CDR3 is TGCGCCAGCAGCTCCGGACAGGGGTATGAAGCTTTCTTT.

V and J are TRBV28 and TRBJ1-3; a possible D gene is TRBD1 (5 bases). Trimming stripped 3 bases from V and 9 bases from J, with 12 bases between. This CDR3 has 13 residues. The V gene's germline CDR1 is MDHEN and CDR2 SYDVKM. This CDR3 reads CASSLVGGSTIYF. CDR3 DNA sequence: TGTGCCAGCAGTTTGGTGGGGGGTAGCACCATATATTTT.

The V and J genes are TRBV7-9 and TRBJ2-2; TRBD1 matches 11 bases. The junction had 2 bases not matched to a gene; V was cut back by 3 bases and J by 5 bases. The germline CDR1 and CDR2 sequences are SEHNR and FQNEAQ (reference sequence). The CDR3 contains 15 residues. The CDR3 sequence: CASSFGTGGTGELFF. CDR3 nucleotides: TGTGCCAGCAGCTTCGGGACAGGGGGGACCGGGGAGCTGTTTTTT. Using reference TRBV7-9 and TRBJ2-2 for the parts outside the CDR3, the full variable domain is DTGVSQNPRHKITKRGQNVTFRCDPISEHNRLYWYRQTLGQGPEFLTYFQNEAQLEKSRLLSDRFSAERPKGSFSTLEIQRTEQGDSAMYLCASSFGTGGTGELFFGEGSRLTVL.

V usage is TRBV6-5 and J usage is TRBJ2-2; 8 bases align to TRBD1. This CDR3 is built from 15 residues. Unmatched junction bases numbered 4, after V lost 2 bases and J lost 5 bases. From germline, CDR1 is MNHEY and CDR2 SVGAGI. CDR3 residues: CASSYARGQTGELFF. The CDR3 bases are TGTGCCAGCAGTTACGCCAGGGGGCAAACCGGGGAGCTGTTTTTT.

This chain uses TRBV7-3 with TRBJ2-3, with 8 nucleotides matching TRBD1. The germline CDR1 and CDR2 sequences are SGHTA and FQGTGA. The V segment lost 3 bases and the J segment 0 bases; nucleotides outside the gene matches: 11. There are 18 residues in the CDR3. CDR3 sequence: CASSFSQGAPLSTDTQYF. CDR3 nucleotide sequence: TGTGCCAGCAGCTTTTCCCAGGGGGCGCCCCTAAGCACAGATACGCAGTATTTT.

The chain uses TRBV7-2 and TRBJ1-4, with 8 bases aligning to TRBD1. V lost 3 bases to trimming and J lost 8 bases; unmatched junction nucleotides: 11. The CDR3 consists of 16 residues. Germline-derived CDR1 and CDR2 are SGHTA and FQGNSA. The DNA for the CDR3 is TGTGCCAGCAGCTTCGCGTTGACAGGGGATAGGGAAAAACTGTTTTTT. Its protein is CASSFALTGDREKLFF.

The CDR3 nucleotides read TGTGCCAGCGCGCGGGTAAACTATGGCTACACCTTC. Encoded protein: CASARVNYGYTF. The V gene is TRBV2, the J gene TRBJ1-2; D is unclear. CDR1 SNHLY and CDR2 FYNNEI come from the germline V gene. The CDR3 loop spans 12 amino acids. Trimming left V 8 bases short and J 2 bases short, with 9 bases between. Looking up the rest from reference TRBV2 and TRBJ1-2 gives the full variable domain: EPEVTQTPSHQVTQMGQEVILRCVPISNHLYFYWYRQILGQKVEFLVSFYNNEISEKSEIFDDQFSVERPDGSNFTLKIRSTKLEDSAMYFCASARVNYGYTFGSGTRLTVV.

V and J are TRBV5-1 and TRBJ2-2, with 10 positions matching TRBD2. CDR1 is SGHRS, CDR2 YFSETQ, per germline. This CDR3 comprises 16 residues. V lost 0 bases to trimming and J lost 6 bases; unmatched junction nucleotides: 5. The chain's CDR3 is CASSLDLAGVSGELFF. CDR3 nucleotides: TGCGCCAGCAGCTTGGACCTAGCGGGAGTGTCCGGGGAGCTGTTTTTT.

V and J are TRBV28 and TRBJ1-1; the D is unclear. There are 14 residues in the CDR3. V lost 4 bases, J lost 0 bases, and 9 bases lay in between. The germline V gene encodes CDR1 MDHEN and CDR2 SYDVKM. The DNA for the CDR3 is TGTGCCAGCAGTTCCCCCAGTATGAACACTGAAGCTTTCTTT. Residues: CASSSPSMNTEAFF.

The sample holds one count of this clone. This rearrangement joins TRBV5-6 to TRBJ2-7, with 9 nucleotides matching TRBD1. This CDR3 has 14 residues. J was trimmed by 9 bases and V by 4 bases; bases with no gene match: 11. Germline V gene lookup returns CDR1 SGHDT and CDR2 YYEEEE. The CDR3 bases are TGTGCCAGCAGCCGGGACAGGGTTTTAATTGGGCAGTACTTC. This gives the protein CASSRDRVLIGQYF.

The V call is TRBV9, the J call TRBJ2-3; D is possibly TRBD2 (6 bases). Germline V lookup: CDR1 SGDLS, CDR2 YYNGEE. V was pared by 4 bases and J by 5 bases, with 11 bases between. CDR3 length equals 13 residues. CDR3 protein: CASSTPGVDTQYF. The DNA for the CDR3 is TGTGCCAGCAGCACACCGGGGGTAGATACGCAGTATTTT.

The chain uses TRBV5-1 and TRBJ2-5, with 12 bases aligning to TRBD2. V shed 0 bases, J shed 2 bases, and the junction held 5 bases outside the gene matches. CDR3 length: 17 amino acids. From germline, CDR1 is SGHRS and CDR2 YFSETQ. The CDR3 reads CASSLVLAGGGQETQYF. The CDR3 DNA sequence: TGCGCCAGCAGCTTGGTTCTAGCGGGAGGGGGACAAGAGACCCAGTACTTC.

This rearrangement joins TRBV3-1 (or the pseudogene TRBV3-2) to TRBJ1-6; no definite D call. The CDR3 is made up of 15 amino acids. The V and J ends lost 0 bases and 9 bases respectively, with 12 bases between them. Germline lookup yields CDR1 LGHDT and CDR2 YNNKEL (reference sequence). CDR3 residues: CASSQDPGFGSPLHF. CDR3 bases: TGTGCCAGCAGCCAAGATCCAGGATTCGGTTCACCCCTCCACTTT.

V usage is TRBV28 and J usage is TRBJ1-2, with 10 nucleotides matching TRBD1. Germline values: CDR1 MDHEN, CDR2 SYDVKM. The CDR3 is 13 amino acids. Trimming cost V 6 bases and J 8 bases; bases outside gene matches: 6. CDR3 DNA: TGTGCCAGCAGGAGAGGACAGGGGGAAGGCTACACCTTC. It encodes CASRRGQGEGYTF.

The rearrangement links TRBV19 to TRBJ2-7, with D possibly matching TRBD1 (6 bases). Germline CDR1 and CDR2: LNHDA and SQIVND (reference sequence). The ends were cut back, 5 bases at V and 3 bases at J, with 14 bases in the middle. The CDR3 length is 14 residues. The CDR3 DNA is TGTGCCAGTAGTGCAACCGGGACATACTACGAGCAGTACTTC. Its translation is CASSATGTYYEQYF.